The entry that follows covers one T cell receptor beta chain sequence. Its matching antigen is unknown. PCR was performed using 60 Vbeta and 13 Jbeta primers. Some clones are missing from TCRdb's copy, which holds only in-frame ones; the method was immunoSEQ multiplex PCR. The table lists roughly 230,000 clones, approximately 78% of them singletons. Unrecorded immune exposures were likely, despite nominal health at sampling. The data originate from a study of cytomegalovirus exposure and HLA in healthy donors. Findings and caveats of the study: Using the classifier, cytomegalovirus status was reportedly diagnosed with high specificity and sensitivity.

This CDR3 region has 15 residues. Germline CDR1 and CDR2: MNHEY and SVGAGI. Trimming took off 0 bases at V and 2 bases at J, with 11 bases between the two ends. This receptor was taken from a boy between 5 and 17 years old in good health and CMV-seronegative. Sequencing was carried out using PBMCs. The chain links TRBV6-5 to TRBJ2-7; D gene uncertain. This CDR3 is CASSYSAAKPYEQYF. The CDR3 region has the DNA TGTGCCAGCAGTTACTCGGCGGCCAAACCCTACGAGCAGTACTTC.